A selection of T cell receptor beta chains follows, all from one sample in a study of identical twins. In TCRdb, the 5' RACE reads were re-called with MiXCR into one record per CDR3 protein. The data contain approximately 410,000 distinct CDR3 sequences, less than 20% of them singletons. Specimen: naive T cells sorted from blood. The receptors come from a man aged 50-59 years in good health. CDR3s leave out the opening cysteine and the closing phenylalanine or tryptophan. Clone sizes are given selectively: once, few, many, or a class where the clone is expanded.

>TRBV6-2/TRBV6-3|few|TRBJ2-5
ASSYSRVETQY
>TRBV4-3|-|TRBJ2-3
ASSQDREIDTQY
>TRBV27|few|TRBJ2-1
ASSFGQGVNEQF
>TRBV12-3/TRBV12-4|-|TRBJ2-3
ATRAGTDTQY
>TRBV12-3/TRBV12-4|few|TRBJ1-2
ATMTGTYGYT
>TRBV7-2|many|TRBJ2-2
ASSLGQHTGELF
>TRBV6-1|-|TRBJ2-6
ASTITGGLGSGANVLT
>TRBV6-5|few|TRBJ1-2
ASSYSRLRGGRINYGYT
>TRBV6-5|-|TRBJ1-1
ASSHRDRGGTEAF
>TRBV4-1|-|TRBJ2-1
ASSNIPATSSYNEQF
>TRBV6-1|many|TRBJ1-6
ASSPGARNSPLH
>TRBV3-1|few|TRBJ1-5
ASSHGDRGTPQH
>TRBV18|many|TRBJ1-5
ASSPVVVGYSNQPQH
>TRBV27|many|TRBJ1-1
ASSLGGTTEAF
>TRBV6-5|-|TRBJ2-5
ASSYGGQKTGTQY
>TRBV11-2|many|TRBJ2-1
ASSLSGRGGEQF
>TRBV12-3/TRBV12-4|many|TRBJ2-5
ASSGLAGNETQY
>TRBV11-2|-|TRBJ2-7
ASSFGQISYEQY
>TRBV28|once|TRBJ2-3
ASAPGLAETTDTQY
>TRBV6-5|-|TRBJ1-2
ASSYAGPGDGYT
>TRBV5-6|few|TRBJ2-7
ASSLSRTGGLEQY
>TRBV29-1|-|TRBJ2-7
SVGPGTGIYEQY
>TRBV27|many|TRBJ2-3
PNGPGRDTDTQY
>TRBV28|once|TRBJ2-2
ASTTRRVGYTGELF
>TRBV5-1|few|TRBJ1-6
ASSWTASNSPLH
>TRBV15|few|TRBJ2-7
ATSRTRIGGEQY
>TRBV13|-|TRBJ2-3
ASSLSGGPAADTQY
>TRBV10-3|few|TRBJ1-4
AKGQGFNEKLF
>TRBV5-4|-|TRBJ2-2
PSSLLSNTGELF
>TRBV27|many|TRBJ1-5
ASKKLGESNQPQH
>TRBV29-1|-|TRBJ2-7
SVRTATYEQY
>TRBV4-2|-|TRBJ2-2
ASSQIAGPQQTGELF
>TRBV7-9|-|TRBJ1-2
ASSFGSSGGYT
>TRBV6-2/TRBV6-3|-|TRBJ1-1
ASSYSTYLGRGTEAF
>TRBV7-9|few|TRBJ2-4
ASSLEGLTAKNIQY
>TRBV12-3/TRBV12-4|few|TRBJ2-5
ASSLEDRVETQY
>TRBV4-3|-|TRBJ2-7
ASSQVDGTGYEQY
>TRBV15|many|TRBJ2-3
ATSRQSTDTQY
>TRBV15|few|TRBJ2-7
ATSHGGDYSYEQY
>TRBV4-1|many|TRBJ2-7
ASSQDSRAGYSYEQY
>TRBV28|many|TRBJ2-1
ASSLLPSGNSYNEQF